Listed here are 15 T cell receptor beta chains from one sample, sequenced in a study of cytomegalovirus exposure and HLA in healthy donors. 13 Jbeta primers and 60 Vbeta primers were used for the PCR. The table came from immunoSEQ multiplex PCR; TCRdb's copy has only in-frame clones and leaves some out. The sample consists of some 110,000 clones, over 65% of them appearing once. Sequenced material: PBMCs. The receptors were gathered from a man in his fifties in good health and CMV-seronegative.

J is TRBJ2-2 and V is TRBV6-1; no firm D call. Trimming shortened V by 7 bases and J by 3 bases, and 9 bases separated the two germline ends. Germline lookup yields CDR1 MNHNS and CDR2 SASEGT. The CDR3 has 13 amino acids. CDR3 DNA: TGTGCCAGCATCGTGTCGGACACCGGGGAGCTGTTTTTT. Its translation is CASIVSDTGELFF.

CDR3 sequence reads: CASSRDGGISDTQYF. The CDR3 coding sequence is TGTGCCAGCAGCCGGGACGGGGGAATTTCGGATACGCAGTATTTT. The rearrangement uses TRBV11-3 and TRBJ2-3, with D tentatively TRBD2 (6 bases). Between the trimmed V and J ends, which lost 5 bases and 6 bases, there was a span of 18 bases. There are 15 residues in the CDR3. Germline V gene data show CDR1 as SGHNT and CDR2 as YENEEA.

This chain uses TRBV6-1 with TRBJ2-5; the D is unclear. The CDR3 extends over 13 amino acids. V lost 8 bases and J 0 bases, leaving 10 bases between the germline ends. The V gene's germline CDR1 is MNHNS and CDR2 SASEGT. CDR3 nucleotide sequence: TGTGCCAGCTCTCTCCAGTACCAAGAGACCCAGTACTTC. Translated, it gives CASSLQYQETQYF.

This clone has only one observation. The V call is TRBV4-1, the J call TRBJ1-5, with TRBD1 matching over 7 bases. This CDR3 has 15 residues. CDR1 and CDR2 from the germline V gene are MGHRA and YSYEKL. The V and J ends lost 0 bases and 7 bases, in that order; junction bases with no gene match: 6. The CDR3 bases are TGCGCCAGCAGCCAAGATGAGGGGGCGCGGCAGCCCCAGCATTTT. Its protein product is CASSQDEGARQPQHF.

The rearrangement links TRBV4-1 to TRBJ1-1; D unresolved. Germline V gene lookup returns CDR1 MGHRA and CDR2 YSYEKL. V shed 3 bases and J shed 3 bases, with 14 bases lying between them. CDR3 length equals 15 residues. The CDR3 here is CASSQDKTIDTEAFF. In nucleotides, the CDR3 is TGCGCCAGCAGCCAGGATAAGACAATAGACACTGAAGCTTTCTTT.

This chain uses TRBV6-1 with TRBJ1-5; TRBD1 might be the D (5 bases). The CDR3 is 14 amino acids. The V end was cut by 5 bases, the J end by 5 bases, with 13 bases between. The V gene's germline CDR1 is MNHNS and CDR2 SASEGT. DNA for the CDR3: TGTGCCAGCAGTCCCCCGGGGGACCATCAGCCCCAGCATTTT. Translated: CASSPPGDHQPQHF.

The chain carries TRBV7-2 and TRBJ1-2; D is undetermined. The CDR3 is 15 amino acids. Germline V gene lookup returns CDR1 SGHTA and CDR2 FQGNSA. V was shortened by 2 bases and J by 4 bases, with 14 bases between the two germline ends. The DNA of the CDR3 is TGTGCCAGCAGCTTAAACCGGGGAGGAGCCTATGGCTACACCTTC. It translates to CASSLNRGGAYGYTF. The full variable domain, completed using reference TRBV7-2 and TRBJ1-2, is GAGVSQSPSNKVTEKGKDVELRCDPISGHTALYWYRQSLGQGLEFLIYFQGNSAPDKSGLPSDRFSAERTGGSVSTLTIQRTQQEDSAVYLCASSLNRGGAYGYTFGSGTRLTVV.

This chain links TRBV6-1 with TRBJ1-3, with a weak D call TRBD1 (6 bases). Germline lookup yields CDR1 MNHNS and CDR2 SASEGT. The CDR3 has 17 amino acids. Trimming took 0 bases from V and 3 from J, leaving 15 bases between them. CDR3 bases: TGTGCCAGCAGTGAAGCACTGGTGACAGGTGTTGGAAACACCATATATTTT. Amino acids: CASSEALVTGVGNTIYF.

This chain connects TRBV5-6 to TRBJ2-7; the D gene is possibly TRBD2 (5 bases). From germline, CDR1 is SGHDT and CDR2 YYEEEE. Trimming shortened V by 3 bases and J by 2 bases, and 9 bases separated the two germline ends. The length of the CDR3 is 13 residues. CDR3 in amino acids: CASSSSGTYEQYF. CDR3 in DNA: TGTGCCAGCAGCTCCTCCGGGACCTACGAGCAGTACTTC. The full variable domain, completed using reference TRBV5-6 and TRBJ2-7, is DAGVTQSPTHLIKTRGQQVTLRCSPKSGHDTVSWYQQALGQGPQFIFQYYEEEERQRGNFPDRFSGHQFPNYSSELNVNALLLGDSALYLCASSSSGTYEQYFGPGTRLTVT.

The genes are TRBV23-1 and TRBJ1-6, with TRBD1 as a possible D gene (5 bases). TRBV23-1 falls under the ORF class, with uncertain function. CDR3 length: 20 amino acids. V was cut by 0 bases and J by 0 bases, with 18 bases left in between. The CDR3 DNA reads as TGCGCCAGCAGTCAATCGATCCTTGAAAGGGGTACCTCCTATAATTCACCCCTCCACTTT. This codes for CASSQSILERGTSYNSPLHF.

The V gene is TRBV7-2, the J gene TRBJ2-5, with 9 nucleotides matching TRBD2. Losses at the gene ends were 5 bases for V and 4 bases for J; bases not matched to a gene: 8. Germline lookup yields CDR1 SGHTA and CDR2 FQGNSA. The CDR3 totals 15 residues. This CDR3 is CASSPGGGGGETQYF. The DNA for the CDR3 is TGTGCCAGCAGCCCCGGGGGCGGGGGGGGAGAGACCCAGTACTTC.

The chain recombines TRBV5-1 with TRBJ1-4, with 9 bases matching TRBD1. V gave up 3 bases and J gave up 0 bases; unmatched junction bases: 9. This CDR3 comprises 18 residues. Germline assignment: CDR1 SGHRS and CDR2 YFSETQ. In DNA form, the CDR3 reads TGCGCCAGCAGCTCGGGGACAGGGAGCCGTTCAACTAATGAAAAACTGTTTTTT. Translation: CASSSGTGSRSTNEKLFF.

V gene TRBV7-9 combines with J gene TRBJ2-3; 12 positions match TRBD2. The CDR3 consists of 17 residues. V shed 5 bases, J shed 4 bases, and the junction held 10 bases outside the gene matches. Looked up from germline, CDR1 is SEHNR and CDR2 is FQNEAQ (reference sequence). CDR3 DNA: TGTGCCAGCAGCCCGACACGGACTAGCGGGGCGGCAGATACGCAGTATTTT. It yields the protein CASSPTRTSGAADTQYF.

The chain combines TRBV6-1 with TRBJ2-2, with 10 positions matching TRBD1. V trimming: 5 bases; J trimming: 9 bases; junction bases outside the gene matches: 3. In germline, CDR1 is MNHNS, CDR2 SASEGT. CDR3 length: 13 residues. The DNA for the CDR3 is TGTGCCAGCAGTCGGACAGGGGGTCGGGAGCTGTTTTTT. As protein: CASSRTGGRELFF.

The CDR3 protein is CASSLTGIRGGLSYEQYF. DNA for the CDR3: TGTGCCAGCAGCTTAACAGGAATAAGAGGGGGTCTCTCCTACGAGCAGTACTTC. The V gene is TRBV5-8, the J gene TRBJ2-7; D is perhaps TRBD1 (6 bases). V was trimmed by 2 bases and J by 0 bases, leaving 21 bases between them. The CDR3 spans 18 residues. The germline CDR1 and CDR2 sequences are SGHTS and YDEGEE.